This T cell receptor beta chain is drawn from a study of Ad26.COV2.S vaccination and SARS-CoV-2 variants. Treatment noted: roughly 18 received Ad26.COV2.S at low or high dose, single or two shots; about 5 received placebo; per-sample allocation not given. Following the first vaccine or placebo injection, samples were taken on day 63. It was an adult aged 18-55 years in Boston who was the donor. Wuhan-strain SARS-CoV-2 spike was expressed by the Ad26 vector that made up the vaccine. Sequencing was performed with immunoSEQ multiplex PCR; in TCRdb, only in-frame clones are kept and a portion is missing. The data hold hundreds of thousands of clones, with roughly 89% observed a single time. The CDR3 is 15 residues long. Germline loops: CDR1 SEHNR, CDR2 FQNEAQ (reference sequence). V shed 8 bases and J shed 2 bases, with 17 bases lying between them.

The chain has TRBV7-9 and TRBJ2-3; D may be TRBD1 (5 bases). The specimen was peripheral blood, collected in a trial of Ad26.COV2.S vaccine versus placebo. The TCR was taken from a person between 18 and 59 years old who received the Ad26.COV2.S COVID-19 vaccine or a placebo. CDR3 nucleotide sequence: TGTGCCAGCCCGCCCAGGGCCAGTAACACAGATACGCAGTATTTT. This sequence encodes CASPPRASNTDTQYF.